The T cell receptor (beta chain) described here comes from a study of blood T cell repertoires in COVID-19. Study summary: In each case, the material was cDNA or gDNA derived from T cells, B-cell-depleted T cells, or PBMCs.

Germline CDR1 MDHEN, CDR2 SYDVKM. CDR3 length: 13 residues. The V gene lost 6 bases and the J gene lost 2 bases, with 10 bases spanning the gap. The data were produced by immunoSEQ multiplex PCR, yet TCRdb's version contains in-frame clones alone and is incomplete. The sample contains some 87,000 clones, approximately 86% of which appear only once. The chain carries TRBV28 and TRBJ1-2, with a possible D match to TRBD1 (6 bases). Sequenced sample: peripheral blood. The sequence was obtained from a woman in her 70s with active or convalescent COVID-19. The CDR3 bases are TGTGCCAGCAGCCGCGACAGGAACTATGGCTACACCTTC. This sequence encodes CASSRDRNYGYTF.